This is a list of T cell receptor beta chains from one sample in a study of blood T cell repertoires in COVID-19. The table came from immunoSEQ multiplex PCR; TCRdb's copy has only in-frame clones and leaves some out. There are roughly 320,000 clones in the sample; approximately 91% occur only once, and around 3.9% lies in the top ten. Sequencing was performed on PBMCs or T cells enriched from blood (not recorded which). The source is a woman in her twenties or thirties who had been exposed to COVID-19. The CDR3 runs from the conserved cysteine through the conserved F or W. Fields, in order: clone size, V gene, J gene, D gene, CDR3 protein, CDR3 DNA. D genes are given only for firm matches. Size tells how often a clone was seen (once, few, many) or the class of an expanded clone, and some rows leave it out.

abundance: NA
v_gene: TRBV5-8
j_gene: TRBJ2-7
d_gene: NA
CDR3aa: CASSLSGNIYEQYF
CDR3nt: TGTGCCAGCAGCTTGTCAGGGAATATCTACGAGCAGTACTTC

abundance: NA
v_gene: TRBV24-1
j_gene: TRBJ1-1
d_gene: NA
CDR3aa: CATSDPLGAGVRSEAFF
CDR3nt: TGTGCCACCAGTGATCCTCTTGGGGCAGGGGTTAGGAGTGAAGCTTTCTTT

abundance: NA
v_gene: TRBV5-1
j_gene: TRBJ1-6
d_gene: TRBD1
CDR3aa: CASSLGQGSSYNSPLHF
CDR3nt: TGCGCCAGCAGCCTTGGACAGGGGAGCTCCTATAATTCACCCCTCCACTTT

abundance: few
v_gene: TRBV7-9
j_gene: TRBJ1-3
d_gene: NA
CDR3aa: CASSTTDLLSGNTIYF
CDR3nt: TGTGCCAGCAGCACCACAGACCTTCTCTCTGGAAACACCATATATTTT

abundance: NA
v_gene: TRBV5-1
j_gene: TRBJ1-2
d_gene: TRBD1
CDR3aa: CASSSGTGDNYGYTF
CDR3nt: TGCGCCAGCAGCTCCGGGACAGGAGATAACTATGGCTACACCTTC

abundance: NA
v_gene: TRBV4-2
j_gene: TRBJ2-7
d_gene: NA
CDR3aa: CASSQDRGGGQNLRNEQYF
CDR3nt: TGTGCCAGCAGCCAAGATCGTGGGGGGGGGCAGAATTTGAGAAACGAGCAGTACTTC

abundance: NA
v_gene: TRBV4-3
j_gene: TRBJ1-2
d_gene: TRBD1
CDR3aa: CASSQELDRGRDLYGYTF
CDR3nt: TGCGCCAGCAGCCAAGAACTGGACAGGGGGCGCGATCTCTATGGCTACACCTTC

abundance: NA
v_gene: TRBV6-1
j_gene: TRBJ2-1
d_gene: NA
CDR3aa: CASSALAGTSYNEQFF
CDR3nt: TGTGCCAGCAGTGCCCTCGCGGGGACCTCCTACAATGAGCAGTTCTTC

abundance: NA
v_gene: TRBV7-8
j_gene: TRBJ1-1
d_gene: NA
CDR3aa: CASSLGEGTEAFF
CDR3nt: TGTGCCAGCAGCTTAGGAGAGGGCACTGAAGCTTTCTTT

abundance: NA
v_gene: TRBV6-2/TRBV6-3
j_gene: TRBJ1-2
d_gene: NA
CDR3aa: CASSQGVGYTF
CDR3nt: TGTGCCAGCAGTCAAGGGGTTGGCTACACCTTC

abundance: NA
v_gene: TRBV3-1/TRBV3-2
j_gene: TRBJ1-1
d_gene: NA
CDR3aa: CASSHHGGTEAFF
CDR3nt: TGTGCCAGCAGCCACCACGGGGGCACTGAAGCTTTCTTT

abundance: NA
v_gene: TRBV5-1
j_gene: TRBJ1-2
d_gene: TRBD1
CDR3aa: CASSSGTADNYGYTF
CDR3nt: TGCGCCAGCAGCTCCGGGACAGCAGATAACTATGGCTACACCTTC

abundance: NA
v_gene: TRBV4-1
j_gene: TRBJ2-4
d_gene: TRBD1
CDR3aa: CASSQADRAGNIQYF
CDR3nt: TGCGCCAGCAGCCAAGCCGACAGGGCGGGTAACATTCAGTACTTC

abundance: NA
v_gene: TRBV4-1
j_gene: TRBJ2-2
d_gene: NA
CDR3aa: CASSQDAAGRSTGELFF
CDR3nt: TGCGCCAGCAGCCAAGATGCGGCAGGGAGGTCCACCGGGGAGCTGTTTTTT

abundance: NA
v_gene: TRBV30
j_gene: TRBJ1-5
d_gene: NA
CDR3aa: CAWSEGGFGQPQHF
CDR3nt: TGTGCCTGGAGTGAGGGGGGGTTTGGACAGCCCCAGCATTTT

abundance: few
v_gene: TRBV13
j_gene: TRBJ2-6
d_gene: TRBD1
CDR3aa: CASSVRQGRSGANVLTF
CDR3nt: TGTGCCAGCAGCGTTCGACAGGGGCGGTCTGGGGCCAACGTCCTGACTTTC

abundance: NA
v_gene: TRBV24-1
j_gene: TRBJ2-2
d_gene: NA
CDR3aa: CATRRGRTGELFF
CDR3nt: TGTGCCACGCGGAGGGGACGCACCGGGGAGCTGTTTTTT

abundance: NA
v_gene: TRBV3-1/TRBV3-2
j_gene: TRBJ2-2
d_gene: TRBD2
CDR3aa: CASSGTSAGELFF
CDR3nt: TGTGCCAGCAGCGGTACTAGCGCCGGGGAGCTGTTTTTT